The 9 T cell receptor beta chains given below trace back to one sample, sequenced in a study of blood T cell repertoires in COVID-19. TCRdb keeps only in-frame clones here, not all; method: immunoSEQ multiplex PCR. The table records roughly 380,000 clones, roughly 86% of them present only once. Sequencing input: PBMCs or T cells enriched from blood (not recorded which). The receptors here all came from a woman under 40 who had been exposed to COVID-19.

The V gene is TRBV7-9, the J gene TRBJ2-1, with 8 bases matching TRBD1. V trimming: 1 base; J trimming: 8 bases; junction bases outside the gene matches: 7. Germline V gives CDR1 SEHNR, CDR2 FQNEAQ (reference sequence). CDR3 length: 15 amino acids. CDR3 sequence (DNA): TGTGCCAGCAGCTTAGGACAGGGGATTGGCGATGAGCAGTTCTTC. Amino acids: CASSLGQGIGDEQFF.

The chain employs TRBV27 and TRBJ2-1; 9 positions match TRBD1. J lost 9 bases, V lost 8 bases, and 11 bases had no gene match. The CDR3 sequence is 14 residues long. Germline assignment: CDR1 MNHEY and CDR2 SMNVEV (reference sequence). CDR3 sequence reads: CASGQQGAFVEQFF. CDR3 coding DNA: TGTGCCAGCGGGCAACAGGGGGCGTTCGTTGAGCAGTTCTTC.

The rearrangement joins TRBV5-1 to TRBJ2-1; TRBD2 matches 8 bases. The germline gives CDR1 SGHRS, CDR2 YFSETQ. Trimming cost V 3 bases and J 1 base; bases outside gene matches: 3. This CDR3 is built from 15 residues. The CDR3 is CASSYTSGSYNEQFF. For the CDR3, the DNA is TGCGCCAGCAGCTACACTAGCGGATCCTACAATGAGCAGTTCTTC.

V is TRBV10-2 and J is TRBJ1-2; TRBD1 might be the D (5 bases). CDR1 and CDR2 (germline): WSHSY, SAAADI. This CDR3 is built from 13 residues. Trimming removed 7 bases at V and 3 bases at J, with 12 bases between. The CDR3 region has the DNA TGCGCCAGCAACGCCGGGGGGGACTATGGCTACACCTTC. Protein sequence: CASNAGGDYGYTF.

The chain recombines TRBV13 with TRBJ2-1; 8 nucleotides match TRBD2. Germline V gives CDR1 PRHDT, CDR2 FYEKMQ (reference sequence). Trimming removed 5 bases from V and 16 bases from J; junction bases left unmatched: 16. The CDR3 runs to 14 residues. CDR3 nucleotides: TGTGCCAGCAGCCTATCGCCTCTCGGGACTAGGGACTTCTTC. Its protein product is CASSLSPLGTRDFF.

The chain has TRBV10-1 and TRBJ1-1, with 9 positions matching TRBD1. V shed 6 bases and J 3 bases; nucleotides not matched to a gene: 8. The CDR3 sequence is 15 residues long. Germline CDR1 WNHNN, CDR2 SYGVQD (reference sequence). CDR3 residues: CASSGDRVEDTEAFF. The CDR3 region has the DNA TGCGCCAGCAGCGGGGACAGGGTGGAGGACACTGAAGCTTTCTTT.

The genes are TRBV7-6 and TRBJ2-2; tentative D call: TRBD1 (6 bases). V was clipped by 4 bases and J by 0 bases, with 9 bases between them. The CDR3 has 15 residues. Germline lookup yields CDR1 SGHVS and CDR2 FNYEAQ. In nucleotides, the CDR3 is TGTGCCAGCAGCTCCACAGGGACGAACACCGGGGAGCTGTTTTTT. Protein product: CASSSTGTNTGELFF.

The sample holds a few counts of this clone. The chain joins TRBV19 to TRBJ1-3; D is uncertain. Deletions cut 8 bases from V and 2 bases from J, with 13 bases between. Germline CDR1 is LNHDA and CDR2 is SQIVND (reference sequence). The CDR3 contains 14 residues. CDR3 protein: CASSGLLPGNTIYF. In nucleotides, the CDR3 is TGTGCCAGTTCCGGTCTTCTCCCTGGAAACACCATATATTTT.

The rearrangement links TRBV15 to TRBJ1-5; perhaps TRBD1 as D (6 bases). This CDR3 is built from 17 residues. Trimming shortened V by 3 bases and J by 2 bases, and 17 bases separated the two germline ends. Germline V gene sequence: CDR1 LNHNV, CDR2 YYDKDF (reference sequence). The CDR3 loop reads CATSSSLDRSGNQPQHF. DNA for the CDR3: TGTGCCACCAGCAGCTCCCTCGACAGGTCCGGCAATCAGCCCCAGCATTTT.